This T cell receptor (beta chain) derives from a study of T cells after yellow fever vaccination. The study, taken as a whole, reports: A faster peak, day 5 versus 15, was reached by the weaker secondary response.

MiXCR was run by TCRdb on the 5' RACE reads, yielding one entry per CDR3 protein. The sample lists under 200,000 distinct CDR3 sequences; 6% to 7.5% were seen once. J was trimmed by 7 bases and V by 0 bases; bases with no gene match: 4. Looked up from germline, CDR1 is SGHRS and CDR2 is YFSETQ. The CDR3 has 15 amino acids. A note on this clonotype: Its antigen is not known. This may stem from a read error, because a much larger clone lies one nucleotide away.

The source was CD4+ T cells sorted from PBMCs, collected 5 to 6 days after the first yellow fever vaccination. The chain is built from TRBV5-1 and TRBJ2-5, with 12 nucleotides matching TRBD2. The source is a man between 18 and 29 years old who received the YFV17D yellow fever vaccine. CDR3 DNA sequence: TGCGCCAGCAGCTTGGTGACTAGCGGGGGTGGGACCCAGTACTTC. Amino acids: CASSLVTSGGGTQYF. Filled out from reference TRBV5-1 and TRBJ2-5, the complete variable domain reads KAGVTQTPRYLIKTRGQQVTLSCSPISGHRSVSWYQQTPGQGLQFLFEYFSETQRNKGNFPGRFSGRQFSNSRSEMNVSTLELGDSALYLCASSLVTSGGGTQYFGPGTRLLVL.